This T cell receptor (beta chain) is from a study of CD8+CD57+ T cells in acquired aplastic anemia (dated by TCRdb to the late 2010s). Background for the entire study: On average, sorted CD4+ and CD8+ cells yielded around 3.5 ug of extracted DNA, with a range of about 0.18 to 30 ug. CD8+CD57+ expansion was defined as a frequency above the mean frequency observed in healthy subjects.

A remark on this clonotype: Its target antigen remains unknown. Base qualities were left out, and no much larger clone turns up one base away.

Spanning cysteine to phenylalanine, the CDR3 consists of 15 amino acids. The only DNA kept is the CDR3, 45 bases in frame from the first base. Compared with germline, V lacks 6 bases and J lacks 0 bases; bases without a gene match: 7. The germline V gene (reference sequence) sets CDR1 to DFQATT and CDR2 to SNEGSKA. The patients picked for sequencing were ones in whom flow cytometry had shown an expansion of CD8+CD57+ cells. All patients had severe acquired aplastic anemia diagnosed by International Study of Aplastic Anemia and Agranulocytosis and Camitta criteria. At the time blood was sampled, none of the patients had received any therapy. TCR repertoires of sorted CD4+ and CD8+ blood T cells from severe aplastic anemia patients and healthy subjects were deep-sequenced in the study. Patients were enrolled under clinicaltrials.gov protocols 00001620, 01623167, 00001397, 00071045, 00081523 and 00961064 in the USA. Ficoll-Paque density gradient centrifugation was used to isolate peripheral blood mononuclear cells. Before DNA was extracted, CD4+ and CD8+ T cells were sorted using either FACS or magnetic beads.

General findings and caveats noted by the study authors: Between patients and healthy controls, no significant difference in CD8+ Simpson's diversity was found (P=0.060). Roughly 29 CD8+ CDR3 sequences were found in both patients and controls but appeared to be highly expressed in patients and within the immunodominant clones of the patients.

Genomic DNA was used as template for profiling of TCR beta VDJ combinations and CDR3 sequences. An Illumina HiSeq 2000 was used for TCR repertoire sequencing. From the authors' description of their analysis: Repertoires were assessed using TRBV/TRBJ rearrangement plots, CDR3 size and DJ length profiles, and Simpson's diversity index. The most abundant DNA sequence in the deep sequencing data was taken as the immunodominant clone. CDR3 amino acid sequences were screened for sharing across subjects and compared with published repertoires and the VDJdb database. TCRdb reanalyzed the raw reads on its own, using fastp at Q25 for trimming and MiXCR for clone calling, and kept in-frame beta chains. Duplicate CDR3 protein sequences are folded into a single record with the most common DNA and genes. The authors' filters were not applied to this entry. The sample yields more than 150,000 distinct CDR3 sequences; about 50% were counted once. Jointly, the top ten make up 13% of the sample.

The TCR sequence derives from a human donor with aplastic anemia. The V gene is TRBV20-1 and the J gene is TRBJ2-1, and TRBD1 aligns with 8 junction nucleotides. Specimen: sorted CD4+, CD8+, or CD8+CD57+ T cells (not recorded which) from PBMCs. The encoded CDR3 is CSATQGAYSYNEQFF. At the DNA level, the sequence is TGCAGTGCAACCCAGGGGGCTTACTCCTACAATGAGCAGTTCTTC.